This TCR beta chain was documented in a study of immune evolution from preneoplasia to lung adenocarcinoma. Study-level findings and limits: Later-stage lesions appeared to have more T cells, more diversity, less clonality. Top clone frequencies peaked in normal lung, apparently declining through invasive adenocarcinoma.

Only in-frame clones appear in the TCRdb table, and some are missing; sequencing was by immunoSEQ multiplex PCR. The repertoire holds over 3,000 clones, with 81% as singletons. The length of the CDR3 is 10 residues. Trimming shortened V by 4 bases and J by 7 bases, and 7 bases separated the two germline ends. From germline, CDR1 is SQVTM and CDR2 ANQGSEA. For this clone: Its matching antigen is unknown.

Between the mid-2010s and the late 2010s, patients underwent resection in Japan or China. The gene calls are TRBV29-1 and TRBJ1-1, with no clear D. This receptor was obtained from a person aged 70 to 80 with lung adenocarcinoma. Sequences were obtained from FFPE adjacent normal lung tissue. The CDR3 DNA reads TGCAGCGTTGCGGCTGGTGAAGCTTTCTTT. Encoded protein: CSVAAGEAFF.